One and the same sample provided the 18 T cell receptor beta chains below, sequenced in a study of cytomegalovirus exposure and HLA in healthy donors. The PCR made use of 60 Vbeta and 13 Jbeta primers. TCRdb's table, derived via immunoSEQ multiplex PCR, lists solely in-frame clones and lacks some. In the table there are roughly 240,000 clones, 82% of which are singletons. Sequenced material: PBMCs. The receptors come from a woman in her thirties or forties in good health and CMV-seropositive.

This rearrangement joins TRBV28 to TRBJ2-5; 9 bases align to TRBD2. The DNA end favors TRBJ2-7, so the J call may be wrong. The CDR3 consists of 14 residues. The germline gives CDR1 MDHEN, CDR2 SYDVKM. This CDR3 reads CASSVSGSRHEQYF. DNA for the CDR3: TGTGCCAGCAGTGTTAGCGGGAGCAGGCACGAGCAGTACTTC.

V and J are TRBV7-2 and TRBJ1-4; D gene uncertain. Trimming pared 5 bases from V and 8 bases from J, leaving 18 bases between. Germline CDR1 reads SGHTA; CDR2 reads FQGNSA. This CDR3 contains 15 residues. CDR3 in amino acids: CASSAALGVGEKLFF. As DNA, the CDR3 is TGTGCCAGCAGCGCCGCATTGGGAGTTGGGGAAAAACTGTTTTTT.

CDR3 amino acids: CATTESRGTEAFF. The CDR3 region has the DNA TGTGCCACCACCGAGTCCCGGGGGACTGAAGCTTTCTTT. This chain connects TRBV15 to TRBJ1-1, with a possible D match to TRBD1 (5 bases). V was pared by 7 bases and J by 5 bases, with 14 bases between. This CDR3 comprises 13 residues. CDR1 is LNHNV, CDR2 YYDKDF, per germline (reference sequence).

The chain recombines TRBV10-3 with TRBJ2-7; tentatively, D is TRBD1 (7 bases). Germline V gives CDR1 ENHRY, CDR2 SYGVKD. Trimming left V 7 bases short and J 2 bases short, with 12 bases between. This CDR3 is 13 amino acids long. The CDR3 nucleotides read TGTGCCATCACCAGGGGGGAGCCCTACGAGCAGTACTTC. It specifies CAITRGEPYEQYF.

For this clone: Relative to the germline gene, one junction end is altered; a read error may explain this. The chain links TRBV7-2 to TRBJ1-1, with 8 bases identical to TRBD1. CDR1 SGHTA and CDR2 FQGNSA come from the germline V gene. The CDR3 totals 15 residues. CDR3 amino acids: CASSLDRTGNSEAFF. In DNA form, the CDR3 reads TGTGCCAGCAGCTTAGATAGGACAGGGAACTCTGAAGCTTTCTTT.

CDR3: CASSQGVGREAFF. In nucleotides, the CDR3 is TGTGCCAGCTCACAGGGGGTAGGGAGAGAAGCTTTCTTT. V gene TRBV18 combines with J gene TRBJ1-1, with a weak D call TRBD1 (6 bases). The germline gives CDR1 KGHSH, CDR2 LQKENI. The V and J ends lost 4 bases and 8 bases respectively, with 14 bases between them. This CDR3 comprises 13 residues.

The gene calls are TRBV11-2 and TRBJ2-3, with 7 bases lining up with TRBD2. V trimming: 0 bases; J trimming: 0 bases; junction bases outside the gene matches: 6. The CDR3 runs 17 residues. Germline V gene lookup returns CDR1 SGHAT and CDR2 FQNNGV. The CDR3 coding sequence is TGTGCCAGCAGCTTAGAGCTACTAGCGAACAGCACAGATACGCAGTATTTT. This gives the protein CASSLELLANSTDTQYF.

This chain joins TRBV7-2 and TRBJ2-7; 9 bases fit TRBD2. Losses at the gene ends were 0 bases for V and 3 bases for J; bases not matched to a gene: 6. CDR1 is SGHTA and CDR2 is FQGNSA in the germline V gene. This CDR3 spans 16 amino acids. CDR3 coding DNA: TGTGCCAGCAGCTTAGCCTTGGCGGGGGGGTTCTACGAGCAGTACTTC. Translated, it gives CASSLALAGGFYEQYF.

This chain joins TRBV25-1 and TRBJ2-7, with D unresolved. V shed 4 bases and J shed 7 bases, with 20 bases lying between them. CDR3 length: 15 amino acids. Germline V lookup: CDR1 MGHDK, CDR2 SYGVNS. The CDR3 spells CASSGAGSTTGEQYF. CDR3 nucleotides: TGTGCCAGCAGTGGCGCTGGTAGCACCACTGGGGAGCAGTACTTC.

DNA of the CDR3: TGCAGCGCCCTAGCGGGGAGCTCCTACGAGCAGTACTTC. It is translated as CSALAGSSYEQYF. The chain has TRBV29-1 and TRBJ2-7, with TRBD2 identical over 9 bases. Germline CDR1 SQVTM, CDR2 ANQGSEA. This CDR3 contains 13 residues. The V gene end was trimmed by 7 bases and the J gene end by 0 bases; junction bases not matched to a gene: 4.

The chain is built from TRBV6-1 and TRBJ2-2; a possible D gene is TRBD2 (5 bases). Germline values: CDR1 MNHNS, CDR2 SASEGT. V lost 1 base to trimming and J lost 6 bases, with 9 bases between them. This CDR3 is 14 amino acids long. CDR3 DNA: TGTGCCAGCAGTGAAGTCCTCGGGGCCGGGGAGCTGTTTTTT. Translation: CASSEVLGAGELFF.

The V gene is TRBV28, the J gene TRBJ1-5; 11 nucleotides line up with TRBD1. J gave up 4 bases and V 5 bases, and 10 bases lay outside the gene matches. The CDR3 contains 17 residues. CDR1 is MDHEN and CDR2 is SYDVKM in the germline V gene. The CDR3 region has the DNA TGTGCCAGCAGTACACCTGGACAGGGGGCGAGGAATCAGCCCCAGCATTTT. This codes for CASSTPGQGARNQPQHF.

The CDR3 here is CASSPKSADTQYF. Here the CDR3 DNA reads TGTGCCAGCAGCCCAAAGTCGGCAGATACGCAGTATTTT. The V call is TRBV5-4, the J call TRBJ2-3; D is unresolved. Germline values: CDR1 SGHNT, CDR2 YYREEE (reference sequence). The CDR3 totals 13 residues. Trimming removed 4 bases from V and 4 bases from J, with 10 bases in between.

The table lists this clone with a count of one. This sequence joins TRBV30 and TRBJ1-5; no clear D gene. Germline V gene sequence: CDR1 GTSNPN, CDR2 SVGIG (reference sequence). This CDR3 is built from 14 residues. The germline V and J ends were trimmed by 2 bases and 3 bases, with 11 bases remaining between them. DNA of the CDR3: TGTGCCTGGAGTACTAACTCATACAATCAGCCCCAGCATTTT. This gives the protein CAWSTNSYNQPQHF.

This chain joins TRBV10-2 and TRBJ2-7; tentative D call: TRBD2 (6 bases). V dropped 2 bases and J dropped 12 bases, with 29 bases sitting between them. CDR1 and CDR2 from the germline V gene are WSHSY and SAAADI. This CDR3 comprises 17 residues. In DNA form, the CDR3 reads TGCGCCAGCAGTGAGCCGCGGGACTCCAGCTCAGAAGAAAAATCGTACTTC. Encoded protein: CASSEPRDSSSEEKSYF.

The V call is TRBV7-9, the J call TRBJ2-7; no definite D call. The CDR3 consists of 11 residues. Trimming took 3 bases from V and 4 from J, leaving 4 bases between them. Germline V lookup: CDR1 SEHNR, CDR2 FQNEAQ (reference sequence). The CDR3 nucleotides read TGTGCCAGCAGCTTTCAGTACGAGCAGTACTTC. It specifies CASSFQYEQYF.

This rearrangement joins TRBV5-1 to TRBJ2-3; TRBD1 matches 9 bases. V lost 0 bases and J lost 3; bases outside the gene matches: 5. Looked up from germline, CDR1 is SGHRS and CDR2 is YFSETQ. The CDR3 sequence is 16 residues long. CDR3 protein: CASSLEGTGHTDTQYF. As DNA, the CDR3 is TGCGCCAGCAGCTTGGAAGGGACAGGGCATACAGATACGCAGTATTTT.

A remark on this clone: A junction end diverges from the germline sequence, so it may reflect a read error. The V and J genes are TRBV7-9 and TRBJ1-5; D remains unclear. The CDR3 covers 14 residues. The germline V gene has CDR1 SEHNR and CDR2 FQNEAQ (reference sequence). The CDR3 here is CSSSLGRGNQPQHF. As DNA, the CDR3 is TGTTCCAGCAGCTTAGGGAGAGGCAATCAGCCCCAGCATTTT.